The T cell receptor beta chain described here comes from a study of blood T cell repertoires in COVID-19. TCRdb's copy holds only in-frame clones and misses some; the assay was immunoSEQ multiplex PCR. The table lists about 430,000 clones, 88% of them singletons. The CDR3 loop spans 13 amino acids. V gave up 6 bases and J gave up 3 bases, with 12 bases separating them. Per germline, CDR1 LNHDA and CDR2 SQIVND (reference sequence). Sample: PBMCs or T cells enriched from blood (not recorded which). The rearrangement links TRBV19 to TRBJ2-7; no firm D call. This clonotype was obtained from a woman aged 25-40 years with acute COVID-19. The DNA of the CDR3 is TGTGCCAGTAGCGACCCTCCTAGCTACGAGCAGTACTTC. It yields the protein CASSDPPSYEQYF.